A selection of T cell receptor beta chains follows, all from one sample in a study of T cells in Graves' hyperthyroidism and ophthalmopathy. MiXCR was run by TCRdb on the multiplex PCR reads, yielding one entry per CDR3 protein. The sample has around 420,000 distinct CDR3 sequences; about a sixth are singletons. The sample consisted of blood. The receptors here all came from a woman aged 18-29 years with Graves' hyperthyroidism. Both conserved end residues are part of each CDR3. The order of the fields is CDR3 DNA, CDR3 protein, CDR3 length, clone size, D gene, J gene, V gene. The D gene is left open where the match is weak. The size entry is marked missing in some rows and otherwise reads once, few, many or a size class.

DNA: TGTGCCAGCAGTGAAGGAAGGGGGGCCGGTCAGCCCCAGCATTTT
CDR3: CASSEGRGAGQPQHF
length: 15
size: many
D: NA
J: TRBJ1-5
V: TRBV2

DNA: TGCAGTGCTAGAGATACTCAGCGGGAGGGTGGAGATACGCAGTATTTT
CDR3: CSARDTQREGGDTQYF
length: 16
size: many
D: TRBD2
J: TRBJ2-3
V: TRBV20-1

DNA: TGTGCCAGCAGCCCGCTGACTAGCGGGACCGGGGAGCTGTTTTTT
CDR3: CASSPLTSGTGELFF
length: 15
size: few
D: TRBD2
J: TRBJ2-2
V: TRBV9

DNA: TGCAGTGCCCCTGACCGCCGGGCGAACACTGAAGCTTTCTTT
CDR3: CSAPDRRANTEAFF
length: 14
size: many
D: NA
J: TRBJ1-1
V: TRBV20-1

DNA: TGTGCCAGCGGGGGGGGAGTAGAGACCCAGTACTTC
CDR3: CASGGGVETQYF
length: 12
size: few
D: TRBD2
J: TRBJ2-5
V: TRBV28

DNA: TGCGCCAGCAGCCACCGACAGGGCACAGATACGCAGTATTTT
CDR3: CASSHRQGTDTQYF
length: 14
size: many
D: NA
J: TRBJ2-3
V: TRBV5-1

DNA: TGTGCCAGTATTCCTACCTGGACAGGGCGGGAGCTGTTTTTT
CDR3: CASIPTWTGRELFF
length: 14
size: NA
D: TRBD1
J: TRBJ2-2
V: TRBV19

DNA: TGTGCCAGCAGCCCGGGGACAGGTTGGGAGCTGTTTTTT
CDR3: CASSPGTGWELFF
length: 13
size: many
D: TRBD1
J: TRBJ2-2
V: TRBV7-2

DNA: TGCAGTGCTAGTAGGGCTAGCGGGGGCACAGATACGCAGTATTTT
CDR3: CSASRASGGTDTQYF
length: 15
size: many
D: TRBD2
J: TRBJ2-3
V: TRBV20-1

DNA: TGTGCCAGCACCCACTACTTGGGCGATGAAGCTTTCTTT
CDR3: CASTHYLGDEAFF
length: 13
size: many
D: NA
J: TRBJ1-1
V: TRBV6-1

DNA: TGTGCCAGCAGCCCTGGGGGGGTCCTCACCGGGGAGCTGTTTTTT
CDR3: CASSPGGVLTGELFF
length: 15
size: few
D: TRBD2
J: TRBJ2-2
V: TRBV5-4

DNA: TGCAGTGCTCGTAGCCTGGACAGGACAGAGACCCAGTACTTC
CDR3: CSARSLDRTETQYF
length: 14
size: many
D: TRBD1
J: TRBJ2-5
V: TRBV20-1

DNA: TGTGCCAGCAGCTTAGTCAGGACAGATACGCAGTATTTT
CDR3: CASSLVRTDTQYF
length: 13
size: many
D: NA
J: TRBJ2-3
V: TRBV7-2

DNA: TGTGCCAGCAGCCCCCCAGGGAGCGGGAGCACAGATACGCAGTATTTT
CDR3: CASSPPGSGSTDTQYF
length: 16
size: NA
D: NA
J: TRBJ2-3
V: TRBV7-9

DNA: TGTGCCATCAAAATCAGGGATCCAACTAATGAAAAACTGTTTTTT
CDR3: CAIKIRDPTNEKLFF
length: 15
size: NA
D: NA
J: TRBJ1-4
V: TRBV10-3

DNA: TGTGCCAGCAGCTTAGTAGCGGAGGGGGACAGGGCAGCTTTCTTT
CDR3: CASSLVAEGDRAAFF
length: 15
size: NA
D: TRBD1
J: TRBJ1-1
V: TRBV7-6

DNA: TGTGCCAGTAGATCCCTCGGACAGATGAACACTGAAGCTTTCTTT
CDR3: CASRSLGQMNTEAFF
length: 15
size: many
D: NA
J: TRBJ1-1
V: TRBV19

DNA: TGCGCCAGCCGCGACCTTGGGGAGAGAAACACCATATATTTT
CDR3: CASRDLGERNTIYF
length: 14
size: NA
D: NA
J: TRBJ1-3
V: TRBV4-1

DNA: TGCGCCAGCAGCCAAGACCCAGCGGGAGCAGATACGCAGTATTTT
CDR3: CASSQDPAGADTQYF
length: 15
size: many
D: TRBD2
J: TRBJ2-3
V: TRBV4-1

DNA: TGCGCCAGCAGCTTTGGGACAGCAAGCTCCTACGAGCAGTACTTC
CDR3: CASSFGTASSYEQYF
length: 15
size: NA
D: TRBD1
J: TRBJ2-7
V: TRBV5-1

DNA: TGTGCCAGCAGCTTAGCCGGGGGCGGTAATGAAAAACTGTTTTTT
CDR3: CASSLAGGGNEKLFF
length: 15
size: many
D: NA
J: TRBJ1-4
V: TRBV7-2

DNA: TGTGCCAGTCGTCCGGGTCCCAATGAGCAGTTCTTC
CDR3: CASRPGPNEQFF
length: 12
size: few
D: NA
J: TRBJ2-1
V: TRBV6-2/TRBV6-3

DNA: TGTGCCATTGGGGGAGGGGAGGCGAAAAACTACGAGCAGTACTTC
CDR3: CAIGGGEAKNYEQYF
length: 15
size: NA
D: TRBD2
J: TRBJ2-7
V: TRBV10-3

DNA: TGTGCCAGCAGGAAGTCAGGGTACTATGGCTACACCTTC
CDR3: CASRKSGYYGYTF
length: 13
size: many
D: NA
J: TRBJ1-2
V: TRBV6-1

DNA: TGTGCCAGCAGCTTTGGCCTCGGGACAGATACGCAGTATTTT
CDR3: CASSFGLGTDTQYF
length: 14
size: NA
D: NA
J: TRBJ2-3
V: TRBV7-2

DNA: TGTGCCAGCAGTCAGGACAGCAATCAGCCCCAGCATTTT
CDR3: CASSQDSNQPQHF
length: 13
size: many
D: NA
J: TRBJ1-5
V: TRBV7-9

DNA: TGTGCCAGCAGGGATCTAGCGGGAGGGCGAGAGACCCAGTACTTC
CDR3: CASRDLAGGRETQYF
length: 15
size: many
D: TRBD2
J: TRBJ2-5
V: TRBV28

DNA: TGTGCCAGCAGCTTATCTAGCGGGGGGGCGTCGGTCACCGGGGAGCTGTTTTTT
CDR3: CASSLSSGGASVTGELFF
length: 18
size: many
D: TRBD2
J: TRBJ2-2
V: TRBV7-2

DNA: TGTGCCAGCAGCTTAGAAGTAAGAGCAGATACGCAGTATTTT
CDR3: CASSLEVRADTQYF
length: 14
size: NA
D: NA
J: TRBJ2-3
V: TRBV7-6

DNA: TGTGCCAGCAGTTTTAGCGGGGGGGTCTACAATGAGCAGTTCTTC
CDR3: CASSFSGGVYNEQFF
length: 15
size: many
D: TRBD2
J: TRBJ2-1
V: TRBV7-9

DNA: TGTGCCAGCAGTTTTTTCGGGCTGGGCACTGAAGCTTTCTTT
CDR3: CASSFFGLGTEAFF
length: 14
size: many
D: NA
J: TRBJ1-1
V: TRBV12-3/TRBV12-4

DNA: TGTGCCAGCAGCCCTCGGCTAGCGGGGGCCAGCTCCTACGAGCAGTACTTC
CDR3: CASSPRLAGASSYEQYF
length: 17
size: many
D: TRBD2
J: TRBJ2-7
V: TRBV11-2

DNA: TGTGCCAGCAGCCCCGCGGACAGACGCTATGGCTACACCTTC
CDR3: CASSPADRRYGYTF
length: 14
size: few
D: NA
J: TRBJ1-2
V: TRBV13

DNA: TGTGCCAGCACCAAGGAGATAGCGGGGGGCTACGAGCAGTACTTC
CDR3: CASTKEIAGGYEQYF
length: 15
size: few
D: NA
J: TRBJ2-7
V: TRBV3-2

DNA: TGTGCCAGCAGTTTTGGAGGGGTTGGGGAGCTGTTTTTT
CDR3: CASSFGGVGELFF
length: 13
size: many
D: NA
J: TRBJ2-2
V: TRBV12-3/TRBV12-4

DNA: TGCGCCAGCAGCCCGGGACTAGCGGGAGAATACGAGCAGTACTTC
CDR3: CASSPGLAGEYEQYF
length: 15
size: many
D: TRBD2
J: TRBJ2-7
V: TRBV5-1

DNA: TGTGCCAGCAACGTGGGACTAGCGGGATTAAGTGAGCAGTTCTTC
CDR3: CASNVGLAGLSEQFF
length: 15
size: few
D: TRBD2
J: TRBJ2-1
V: TRBV9

DNA: TGTGCCAGCAGCCAAGTTGGGACTAGGCCAGATACGCAGTATTTT
CDR3: CASSQVGTRPDTQYF
length: 15
size: many
D: TRBD2
J: TRBJ2-3
V: TRBV3-1

DNA: TGTGCCAGCAGTTCAGGAGTCATGAACACTGAAGCTTTCTTT
CDR3: CASSSGVMNTEAFF
length: 14
size: many
D: NA
J: TRBJ1-1
V: TRBV6-1

DNA: TGTGCCAGCAGCTCGACTAGCGGGATCAGGACCGGGGAGCTGTTTTTT
CDR3: CASSSTSGIRTGELFF
length: 16
size: many
D: TRBD2
J: TRBJ2-2
V: TRBV11-3

DNA: TGTGCCACCAGCAGGGACAGGGGGGATAATGAAAAACTGTTTTTT
CDR3: CATSRDRGDNEKLFF
length: 15
size: many
D: TRBD1
J: TRBJ1-4
V: TRBV15

DNA: TGCGCCAGCAGTCCGTCGGGGCAGGGAGGAGAGACCCAGTACTTC
CDR3: CASSPSGQGGETQYF
length: 15
size: few
D: NA
J: TRBJ2-5
V: TRBV5-1

DNA: TGCAGTGCTAGAGATCGGGATCTCAAGGGCACTGAAGCTTTCTTT
CDR3: CSARDRDLKGTEAFF
length: 15
size: many
D: NA
J: TRBJ1-1
V: TRBV20-1

DNA: TGCAGTGCTAGAGATCGGACAGGGAGCGAGCAGTACTTC
CDR3: CSARDRTGSEQYF
length: 13
size: few
D: TRBD1
J: TRBJ2-7
V: TRBV20-1

DNA: TGCGCCAGCAGCGAAAGAGGGACTATTGGTTCGGGCTACACCTTC
CDR3: CASSERGTIGSGYTF
length: 15
size: once
D: NA
J: TRBJ1-2
V: TRBV5-1